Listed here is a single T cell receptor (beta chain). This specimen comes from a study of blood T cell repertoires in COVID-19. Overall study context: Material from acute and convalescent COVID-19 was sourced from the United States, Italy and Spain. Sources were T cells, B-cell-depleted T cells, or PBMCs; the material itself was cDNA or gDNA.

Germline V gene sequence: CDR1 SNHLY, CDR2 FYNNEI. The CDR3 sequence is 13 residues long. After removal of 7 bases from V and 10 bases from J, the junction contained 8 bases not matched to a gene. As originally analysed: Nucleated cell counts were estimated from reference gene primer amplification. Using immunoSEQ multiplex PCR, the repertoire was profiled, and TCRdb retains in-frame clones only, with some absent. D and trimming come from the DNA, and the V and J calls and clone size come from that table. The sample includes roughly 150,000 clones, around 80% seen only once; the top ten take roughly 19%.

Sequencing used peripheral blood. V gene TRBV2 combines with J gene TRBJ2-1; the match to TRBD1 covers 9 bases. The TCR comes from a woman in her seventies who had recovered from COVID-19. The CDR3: CASTAQGAWEQFF. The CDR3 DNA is TGTGCCAGCACCGCACAGGGGGCTTGGGAGCAGTTCTTC.